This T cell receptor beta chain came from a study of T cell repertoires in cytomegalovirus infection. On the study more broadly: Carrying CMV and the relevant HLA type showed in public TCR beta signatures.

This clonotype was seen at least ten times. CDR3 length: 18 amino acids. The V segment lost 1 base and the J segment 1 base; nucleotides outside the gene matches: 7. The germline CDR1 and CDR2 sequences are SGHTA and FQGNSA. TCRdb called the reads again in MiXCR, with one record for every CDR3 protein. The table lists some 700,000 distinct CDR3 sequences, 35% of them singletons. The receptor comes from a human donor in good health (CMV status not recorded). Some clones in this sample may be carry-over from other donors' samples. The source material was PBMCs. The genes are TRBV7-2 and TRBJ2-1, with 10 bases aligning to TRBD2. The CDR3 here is CASSLVPSGSKSYNEQFF. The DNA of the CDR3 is TGTGCCAGCAGCTTAGTTCCTAGCGGGAGTAAGTCCTACAATGAGCAGTTCTTC. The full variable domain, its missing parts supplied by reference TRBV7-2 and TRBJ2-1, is GAGVSQSPSNKVTEKGKDVELRCDPISGHTALYWYRQSLGQGLEFLIYFQGNSAPDKSGLPSDRFSAERTGGSVSTLTIQRTQQEDSAVYLCASSLVPSGSKSYNEQFFGPGTRLTVL.